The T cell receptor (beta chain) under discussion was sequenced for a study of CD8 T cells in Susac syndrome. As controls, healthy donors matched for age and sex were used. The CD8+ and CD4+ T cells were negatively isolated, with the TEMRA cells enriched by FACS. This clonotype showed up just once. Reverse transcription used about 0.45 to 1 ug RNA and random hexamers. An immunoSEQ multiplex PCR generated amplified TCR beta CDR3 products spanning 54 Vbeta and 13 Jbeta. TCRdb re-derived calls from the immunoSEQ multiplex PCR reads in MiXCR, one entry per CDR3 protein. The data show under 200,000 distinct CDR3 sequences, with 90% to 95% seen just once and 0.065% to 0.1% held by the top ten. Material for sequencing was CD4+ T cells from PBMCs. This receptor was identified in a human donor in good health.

CDR3 residues: CASSQWRAGEGAGELFF. CDR3 nucleotide sequence: TGTGCCAGCAGCCAATGGCGAGCGGGAGAGGGAGCCGGGGAGCTGTTTTTT. The chain is built from TRBV3-1 and TRBJ2-2, with TRBD2 matching over 8 bases. The CDR3 runs 17 residues. With V trimmed by 2 bases and J by 6 bases, 11 bases remained unmatched. Germline V gene sequence: CDR1 LGHDT, CDR2 YNNKEL (reference sequence). The variable domain in full, with the rest retrieved from reference TRBV3-1 and TRBJ2-2, is DTAVSQTPKYLVTQMGNDKSIKCEQNLGHDTMYWYKQDSKKFLKIMFSYNNKELIINETVPNRFSPKSPDKAHLNLHINSLELGDSAVYFCASSQWRAGEGAGELFFGEGSRLTVL.